What follows are 19 T cell receptor beta chains derived from one specimen sequenced in a study of blood T cells in healthy people across ages. For the second PCR, which ran for roughly 7 to 11 cycles, a sample-barcoded 5' primer and a J-beta primer mix were used. TCRdb called the 5' RACE reads again in MiXCR, with one record for every CDR3 protein. The repertoire holds hundreds of thousands of distinct CDR3 sequences, with less than 60% as singletons. Source material: blood. These receptors were collected from a man aged 80 or over in good health.

The chain combines TRBV18 with TRBJ2-3; the D gene is possibly TRBD1 (6 bases). The V gene lost 2 bases and the J gene lost 7 bases, with 10 bases spanning the gap. The germline CDR1 and CDR2 sequences are KGHSH and LQKENI. The length of the CDR3 is 13 residues. CDR3 loop: CASSPGGQYTQYF. The CDR3, as DNA: TGTGCCAGCTCACCAGGGGGCCAGTATACGCAGTATTTT.

This chain links TRBV11-2 with TRBJ2-7; D possibly matches TRBD1 or TRBD2 (5 bases each). CDR1 and CDR2 (germline): SGHAT, FQNNGV. The V end was cut by 2 bases, the J end by 12 bases, with 17 bases between. The CDR3 loop spans 13 amino acids. As DNA, the CDR3 is TGTGCCAGCAGCTTAAGGATCGGGACCCCCTGGTACTTC. It translates to CASSLRIGTPWYF.

This clonotype appeared a few times. The V and J genes are TRBV5-4 and TRBJ2-4; 9 bases match TRBD1. The CDR3 sequence is 15 residues long. Germline CDR1 is SGHNT and CDR2 is YYREEE (reference sequence). The J segment lost 5 bases and the V segment lost 2 bases, leaving 5 bases of the junction unmatched. CDR3 in DNA: TGTGCCAGCAGCTTCAGACAGGGGGGGCAAAACATTCAGTACTTC. Amino acid sequence: CASSFRQGGQNIQYF.

This chain connects TRBV20-1 to TRBJ2-7; the match to TRBD2 covers 9 bases. The CDR3 is 17 residues long. Germline assignment: CDR1 DFQATT and CDR2 SNEGSKA (reference sequence). V trimming: 5 bases; J trimming: 5 bases; junction bases outside the gene matches: 19. CDR3 DNA sequence: TGCAGTGCTCTACAGGGGAAGGGTAGCGGGAGAATGGACGAGCAGTACTTC. Amino acids: CSALQGKGSGRMDEQYF.

Here the CDR3 DNA reads TGTGCCAGCAGTTTATCCCCCCGAGGGGGAATCTTAGGTGGCTACACCTTC. This encodes CASSLSPRGGILGGYTF. This chain connects TRBV28 to TRBJ1-2; TRBD1 is a possible D gene (6 bases). Germline V gene sequence: CDR1 MDHEN, CDR2 SYDVKM. The CDR3 runs 17 residues. Between the trimmed V and J ends, which lost 1 base and 7 bases, there was a span of 22 bases.

The genes are TRBV7-8 and TRBJ2-1; 7 positions agree with TRBD2. J lost 9 bases, V lost 2 bases, and 10 bases had no gene match. The CDR3 extends over 15 amino acids. Germline CDR1 and CDR2: SGHVS and FQNEAQ. This chain's CDR3 is CASSLREVTGSEQFF. CDR3 sequence (DNA): TGTGCCAGCAGCTTACGGGAGGTGACGGGTTCTGAGCAGTTCTTC. Full variable domain (rest looked up from reference TRBV7-8 and TRBJ2-1): GAGVSQSPRYKVAKRGQDVALRCDPISGHVSLFWYQQALGQGPEFLTYFQNEAQLDKSGLPSDRFFAERPEGSVSTLKIQRTQQEDSAVYLCASSLREVTGSEQFFGPGTRLTVL.

The rearrangement joins TRBV16 to TRBJ1-2, with D possibly TRBD1 on 5 matching bases. Germline values: CDR1 KGHSY, CDR2 FQNENV. V was clipped by 3 bases and J by 4 bases, with 12 bases between them. CDR3 size: 14 residues. The CDR3 reads CASSQPRGGYGYTF. As DNA, the CDR3 is TGTGCCAGCAGCCAGCCCCGGGGGGGCTATGGCTACACCTTC.

This clonotype has a handful of counts. The J gene is TRBJ2-3, the V gene TRBV28; the match to TRBD2 covers 8 bases. Trimming cost V 8 bases and J 0 bases; bases outside gene matches: 4. The CDR3 totals 14 residues. From germline, CDR1 is MDHEN and CDR2 SYDVKM. CDR3 residues: CASRGLASTDTQYF. The DNA for the CDR3 is TGTGCCAGCCGAGGACTAGCTAGCACAGATACGCAGTATTTT.

This chain uses TRBV20-1 with TRBJ1-4, with D unresolved. This CDR3 region has 12 residues. The germline V and J ends were trimmed by 6 bases and 4 bases, with 9 bases remaining between them. Germline values: CDR1 DFQATT, CDR2 SNEGSKA (reference sequence). Here the CDR3 reads CSARSLNEKLFF. The DNA for the CDR3 is TGCAGTGCCAGGAGTCTTAATGAAAAACTGTTTTTT.

This clonotype came up a few times. The rearrangement uses TRBV12-2 and TRBJ2-7; TRBD2 is the table's D call, not checked against the DNA. TRBV12-2 is labeled a pseudogene. The CDR3 has 15 amino acids. The CDR3, as DNA: TGTGCAAGTCGCTTGAGACTAGCGGCCTCCTACGAGCAGTACTTC. It encodes CASRLRLAASYEQYF.

On this clonotype: A single base separates this from a much larger clone, so it may be a read error. The genes are TRBV20-1 and TRBJ2-7; 12 bases are a match to TRBD1. The J segment lost 5 bases and the V segment lost 3 bases, leaving 8 bases of the junction unmatched. Germline lookup yields CDR1 DFQATT and CDR2 SNEGSKA (reference sequence). The CDR3 contains 15 residues. The CDR3 DNA is TGCAGTGCTAGGGGGGACAGGGGGCAGGGCGACGAGCAGTACTTC. It yields the protein CSARGDRGQGDEQYF.

The gene calls are TRBV28 and TRBJ2-7; the match to TRBD2 covers 9 bases. CDR3 length equals 14 residues. CDR1 is MDHEN, CDR2 SYDVKM, per germline. The ends lost 3 bases at V and 7 bases at J; junction bases unmatched: 7. CDR3 DNA sequence: TGTGCCAGCAGTTTCGGTAGCGGGAGAGGGGAGCAGTACTTC. It yields the protein CASSFGSGRGEQYF.

V usage is TRBV7-9 and J usage is TRBJ1-2; D possibly corresponds to TRBD1 (5 bases). The V end was cut by 4 bases, the J end by 3 bases, with 12 bases between. Germline CDR1 and CDR2: SEHNR and FQNEAQ (reference sequence). This CDR3 region has 14 residues. CDR3 in amino acids: CASSSGRGDYGYTF. The CDR3 bases are TGTGCCAGCAGCTCAGGCAGAGGGGACTATGGCTACACCTTC.

The genes are TRBV5-1 and TRBJ2-1; the match to TRBD2 covers 11 bases. Germline assignment: CDR1 SGHRS and CDR2 YFSETQ. Trimming at V came to 0 bases and at J to 7 bases, leaving 6 bases not matched to a gene. CDR3 length equals 16 residues. In nucleotides, the CDR3 is TGCGCCAGCAGCTTGGTTGGACTAGCGGGTGGTAATGAGCAGTTCTTC. This codes for CASSLVGLAGGNEQFF.

The V and J genes are TRBV25-1 and TRBJ2-1, with D possibly matching TRBD2 (6 bases). The germline V and J ends were trimmed by 4 bases and 8 bases, with 9 bases remaining between them. CDR3 length: 12 residues. Germline V gene lookup returns CDR1 MGHDK and CDR2 SYGVNS. CDR3 coding DNA: TGTGCCAGCAGTGGGGACTCGTATGAGCAGTTCTTC. It translates to CASSGDSYEQFF. Complete variable domain (other parts from reference TRBV25-1 and TRBJ2-1): EADIYQTPRYLVIGTGKKITLECSQTMGHDKMYWYQQDPGMELHLIHYSYGVNSTEKGDLSSESTVSRIRTEHFPLTLESARPSHTSQYLCASSGDSYEQFFGPGTRLTVL.

The V gene is TRBV7-2, the J gene TRBJ2-1; D perhaps matches TRBD1 (6 bases). Germline CDR1 is SGHTA and CDR2 is FQGNSA. Trimming took 4 bases from V and 7 from J, leaving 17 bases between them. The CDR3 is made up of 15 amino acids. The DNA of the CDR3 is TGTGCCAGCAGCTCCGGGACACAACTGGTTAATGAGCAGTTCTTC. Translation: CASSSGTQLVNEQFF.

In this sample, this clonotype turned up a few times. In DNA, the CDR3 is TGTGCCAGCAACGGGGATCGAGATACGCAGTATTTT. Translation gives CASNGDRDTQYF. The chain links TRBV2 to TRBJ2-3; TRBD2 might be the D (5 bases). The CDR3 is 12 amino acids. V dropped 7 bases and J dropped 5 bases, with 10 bases sitting between them. Germline loops: CDR1 SNHLY, CDR2 FYNNEI.

Turning to this clonotype: The junction differs from germline at one of its ends, possibly a read error. This chain joins TRBV7-2 and TRBJ2-1; 7 bases agree with TRBD2. The germline gives CDR1 SGHTA, CDR2 FQGNSA. This CDR3 comprises 15 residues. CDR3 DNA: TGTGCCAGCAGCCGGTCTAGCGGCTCCTACAATGAGCAGCTCTTC. This sequence encodes CASSRSSGSYNEQLF.

The rearrangement uses TRBV7-9 and TRBJ2-7; D call uncertain. The CDR3 runs 18 residues. Trimming removed 5 bases at V and 0 bases at J, with 23 bases between. Per the germline V gene, CDR1 is SEHNR and CDR2 is FQNEAQ (reference sequence). The CDR3 DNA is TGTGCCAGCAGCACTTCGACCTGGGTGGATTCTTTCTCCTACGAGCAGTACTTC. It encodes CASSTSTWVDSFSYEQYF.